These T cell receptor beta chains were read from a single sample in a study of blood T cells in healthy people across ages. TCRdb itself ran the 5' RACE reads through MiXCR, one entry per CDR3 protein. The table lists about 640,000 distinct CDR3 sequences, over 40% of them singletons. The specimen sequenced was blood. These receptors all stem from a man older than 75 in good health. Each CDR3 is given with its conserved first and last residue. The D gene is left open where the match is weak. Not all rows give a size; the values are once, few, many and, for expanded clones, a class.

>TRBV6-2/TRBV6-3|few|TRBD2|TRBJ2-1
CASSPGLAGGGEQFF
TGTGCCAGCAGCCCGGGACTAGCGGGAGGGGGGGAGCAGTTCTTC
>TRBV12-3/TRBV12-4|few|.|TRBJ1-5
CASGPTGRNQPQHF
TGTGCCAGCGGCCCGACGGGAAGAAATCAGCCCCAGCATTTT
>TRBV15|.|TRBD2|TRBJ2-7
CATSRDSGGQYF
TGTGCCACCAGCAGAGATTCGGGAGGGCAGTACTTC
>TRBV3-1|many|TRBD1|TRBJ2-6
CASSSQGAGANVLTF
TGTGCCAGCAGTTCCCAGGGGGCCGGGGCCAACGTCCTGACTTTC
>TRBV7-8|.|TRBD2|TRBJ2-2
CASSLGLAGGVGELFF
TGTGCCAGCAGCTTAGGACTAGCGGGAGGGGTCGGGGAGCTGTTTTTT
>TRBV13|.|TRBD1|TRBJ2-7
CASSSSRDRGRGGAVNEQYF
TGTGCCAGCAGCTCCAGCCGGGACAGGGGAAGGGGGGGTGCGGTCAATGAGCAGTACTTC
>TRBV20-1|.|.|TRBJ2-7
CSARERGRRTYEQYF
TGCAGTGCTAGGGAGCGCGGACGACGGACCTACGAGCAGTACTTC
>TRBV20-1|many|TRBD2|TRBJ2-2
CSATSGRARELFF
TGCAGTGCTACTAGCGGGAGGGCCCGGGAGCTGTTTTTT
>TRBV29-1|.|.|TRBJ2-6
CSVVFWDTKSSGANVLTF
TGCAGCGTTGTATTTTGGGATACAAAGAGCTCTGGGGCCAACGTCCTGACTTTC
>TRBV5-1|.|.|TRBJ2-2
CASTSAGRTGELFF
TGCGCCAGCACATCCGCAGGGAGGACCGGGGAGCTGTTTTTT
>TRBV28|.|.|TRBJ1-1
CASSTSAGLNTEAFF
TGTGCCAGCAGTACGTCAGCGGGGCTGAACACTGAAGCTTTCTTT
>TRBV25-1|.|TRBD1|TRBJ2-3
CASRSGGDTQYF
TGTGCCAGCAGGTCAGGGGGAGATACGCAGTATTTT
>TRBV20-1|.|TRBD1|TRBJ2-1
CSATTGGPRTNERFF
TGCAGTGCTACCACAGGGGGCCCGAGGACTAATGAGCGGTTCTTC
>TRBV20-1|.|.|TRBJ2-3
CSASVGGTDTQYF
TGCAGTGCTAGTGTCGGAGGCACAGATACGCAGTATTTT
>TRBV2|few|TRBD2|TRBJ2-5
CASSDYASGSLKTQYF
TGTGCCAGCAGTGATTATGCTAGCGGGAGTTTAAAGACCCAGTACTTC
>TRBV11-2|.|TRBD2|TRBJ2-3
CASSLGLAPTDTQYF
TGTGCCAGCAGCTTGGGACTAGCCCCCACAGATACGCAGTATTTT
>TRBV5-1|few|TRBD2|TRBJ2-1
CASKTSGGLNEQFF
TGCGCCAGCAAAACTAGCGGGGGGTTGAATGAGCAGTTCTTC
>TRBV2|few|.|TRBJ2-7
CASTFLTAYEQYF
TGTGCCAGCACCTTCCTGACAGCCTACGAGCAGTACTTC
>TRBV11-1|.|.|TRBJ2-4
CASSHGGAAKNIQYF
TGTGCCAGCAGCCACGGAGGGGCGGCCAAAAACATTCAGTACTTC
>TRBV20-1|.|TRBD2|TRBJ2-1
CSARYGTTREQFF
TGCAGTGCTCGGTACGGGACTACCCGAGAGCAGTTCTTC
>TRBV20-1|.|.|TRBJ2-1
CSARDPRVYYNEQFF
TGCAGTGCTAGAGATCCGAGGGTCTACTACAATGAGCAGTTCTTC
>TRBV5-1|few|.|TRBJ1-1
CASSLTGYITEAFF
TGCGCCAGCAGCTTGACAGGGTATATTACTGAAGCTTTCTTT
>TRBV6-6|.|.|TRBJ2-3
CASSYRPGTDTQYF
TGTGCCAGCAGTTACCGTCCGGGAACAGATACGCAGTATTTT
>TRBV7-2|.|.|TRBJ2-3
CASTRDGPTDTQYF
TGTGCCAGCACCCGGGACGGTCCCACAGATACGCAGTATTTT
>TRBV29-1|.|.|TRBJ2-7
CSVALGGNEQYF
TGCAGCGTTGCCTTAGGGGGGAACGAGCAGTACTTC
>TRBV11-2|.|TRBD1|TRBJ2-5
CASSYRGQGFLETQYF
TGTGCCAGCAGCTACCGCGGACAGGGTTTCTTGGAGACCCAGTACTTC
>TRBV18|.|TRBD2|TRBJ2-7
CASSPEGLAGEEQYF
TGTGCCAGCTCACCTGAGGGACTAGCGGGAGAGGAGCAGTACTTC
>TRBV12-3/TRBV12-4|.|.|TRBJ2-2
CASSTYKLFF
TGTGCCAGCAGTACCTATAAGCTGTTTTTT
>TRBV29-1|few|TRBD1|TRBJ2-7
CSGQGGDYEQYF
TGCAGCGGACAGGGGGGGGACTACGAGCAGTACTTC
>TRBV20-1|.|.|TRBJ1-6
CSARNREASPLHF
TGCAGTGCTAGAAACAGGGAGGCATCACCCCTCCACTTT
>TRBV4-3|.|.|TRBJ2-1
CASSQAGSLGYNEQFF
TGCGCCAGCAGCCAAGCAGGCAGCCTGGGCTACAATGAGCAGTTCTTC
>TRBV24-1|.|.|TRBJ2-7
CATSDRQRDEQYF
TGTGCCACCAGTGACCGACAACGGGACGAGCAGTACTTC
>TRBV14|many|.|TRBJ1-1
CASSLRRQNMNTEAFF
TGTGCCAGCAGCCTCCGCCGACAGAACATGAACACTGAAGCTTTCTTT
>TRBV20-1|.|TRBD2|TRBJ2-7
CSARVQRDYEQYF
TGCAGTGCTAGAGTTCAGCGGGACTACGAGCAGTACTTC
>TRBV20-1|.|.|TRBJ2-7
CSASHPTRSNEQYF
TGCAGTGCCAGTCACCCAACACGGTCTAACGAGCAGTACTTC
>TRBV7-8|few|.|TRBJ2-4
CASSSGQILAKNIQYF
TGTGCCAGCAGCTCAGGACAGATCCTAGCCAAAAACATTCAGTACTTC
>TRBV20-1|.|.|TRBJ2-7
CSASRDNTYEQYF
TGCAGTGCTAGTAGGGACAACACTTACGAGCAGTACTTC
>TRBV20-1|.|TRBD2|TRBJ2-5
CSAHTSVKETQYF
TGCAGTGCTCATACTAGCGTGAAAGAGACCCAGTACTTC
>TRBV7-2|.|.|TRBJ2-2
CAGRDLVTTGELFF
TGTGCCGGTCGGGACCTCGTAACCACCGGGGAGCTGTTTTTT
>TRBV20-1|few|TRBD1|TRBJ2-5
CSASNAGTEKETQYF
TGCAGTGCCTCAAATGCCGGGACAGAGAAAGAGACCCAGTACTTC
>TRBV6-7|few|.|TRBJ2-7
CASTTENYEQYF
TGTGCCAGCACTACAGAGAATTACGAGCAGTACTTC
>TRBV11-2|.|.|TRBJ2-3
CANSQDRLFFTQYF
TGTGCCAACAGCCAGGACAGACTCTTTTTTACGCAGTATTTT
>TRBV7-2|.|TRBD2|TRBJ2-7
CASSLPTSGDYEQYF
TGTGCCAGCAGCTTACCCACTAGCGGGGACTACGAGCAGTACTTC
>TRBV6-5|.|.|TRBJ1-1
CASSYGFARQNTEAFF
TGTGCCAGCAGTTACGGGTTTGCCAGGCAGAACACTGAAGCTTTCTTT
>TRBV20-1|.|TRBD2|TRBJ2-1
CSASGLAGDNFYNEQFF
TGCAGTGCTAGTGGACTAGCGGGGGACAACTTCTACAATGAGCAGTTCTTC
>TRBV20-1|.|TRBD1|TRBJ1-5
CSASRGTENQPQHF
TGCAGTGCTAGCAGAGGGACAGAAAATCAGCCCCAGCATTTT
>TRBV7-3|.|TRBD1|TRBJ2-1
CASSLTNTGGSEQFF
TGTGCCAGCAGCTTAACGAATACAGGGGGTAGTGAGCAGTTCTTC
>TRBV3-1|few|.|TRBJ2-3
CASSQLGETDTQYF
TGTGCCAGCAGCCAACTGGGGGAGACAGATACGCAGTATTTT